This T cell receptor (beta chain) is drawn from a study of cytomegalovirus exposure and HLA in healthy donors. V trimming: 4 bases; J trimming: 2 bases; junction bases outside the gene matches: 1. The CDR3 consists of 13 residues. The germline CDR1 and CDR2 sequences are SGHRS and YFSETQ. As concerns this clone: What it binds is not known.

Study-wide findings and caveats: Several of the most significant clusters appeared, in a later analysis, to be linked to common viral pathogens. Associated with cytomegalovirus, according to the listing, were 164 TCR beta chains.

Primers for the PCR totalled 60 Vbeta and 13 Jbeta. The repertoire was sequenced with immunoSEQ multiplex PCR; TCRdb's copy has only in-frame clones and lacks some. The sample holds 75,000 to 95,000 clones; roughly 81% are singletons and the top ten take around 6%. This clonotype was sampled from a woman aged 18-29 years in good health and CMV-seropositive. The chain uses TRBV5-1 and TRBJ2-3; 7 positions agree with TRBD2. Source material: PBMCs. The CDR3 sequence: CASSRDYTDTQYF. CDR3 DNA sequence: TGCGCCAGCAGCCGGGACTACACAGATACGCAGTATTTT.